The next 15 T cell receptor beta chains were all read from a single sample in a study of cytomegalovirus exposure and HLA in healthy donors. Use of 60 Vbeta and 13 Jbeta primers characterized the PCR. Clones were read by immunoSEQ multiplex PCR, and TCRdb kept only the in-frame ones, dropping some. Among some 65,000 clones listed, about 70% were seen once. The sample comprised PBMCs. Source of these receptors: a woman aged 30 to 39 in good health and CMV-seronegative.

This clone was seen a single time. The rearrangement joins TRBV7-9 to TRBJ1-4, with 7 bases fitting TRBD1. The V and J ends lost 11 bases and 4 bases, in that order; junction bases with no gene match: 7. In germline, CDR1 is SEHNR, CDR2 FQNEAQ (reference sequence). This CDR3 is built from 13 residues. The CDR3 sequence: CAGNRQGNEKLFF. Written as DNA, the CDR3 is TGTGCCGGTAACCGACAGGGTAATGAAAAACTGTTTTTT. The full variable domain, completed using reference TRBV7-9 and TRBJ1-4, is DTGVSQNPRHKITKRGQNVTFRCDPISEHNRLYWYRQTLGQGPEFLTYFQNEAQLEKSRLLSDRFSAERPKGSFSTLEIQRTEQGDSAMYLCAGNRQGNEKLFFGSGTQLSVL.

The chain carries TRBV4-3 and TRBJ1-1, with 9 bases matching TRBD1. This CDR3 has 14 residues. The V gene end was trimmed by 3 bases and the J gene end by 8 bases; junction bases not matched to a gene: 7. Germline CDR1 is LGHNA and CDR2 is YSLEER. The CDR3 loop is CASSQADRGSEAFF. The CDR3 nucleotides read TGCGCCAGCAGCCAGGCGGACAGGGGATCGGAAGCTTTCTTT.

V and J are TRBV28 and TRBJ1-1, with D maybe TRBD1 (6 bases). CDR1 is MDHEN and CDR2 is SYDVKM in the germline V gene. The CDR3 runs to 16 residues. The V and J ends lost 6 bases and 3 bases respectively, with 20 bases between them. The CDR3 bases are TGTGCCAGCAGGTCGCCCGCGGAGGACAGAGACACTGAAGCTTTCTTT. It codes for CASRSPAEDRDTEAFF.

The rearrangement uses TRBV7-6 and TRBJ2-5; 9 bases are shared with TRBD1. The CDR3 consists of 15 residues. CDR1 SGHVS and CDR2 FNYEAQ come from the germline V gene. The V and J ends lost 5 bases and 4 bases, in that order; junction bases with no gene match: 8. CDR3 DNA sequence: TGTGCCAGCAGCCTAAACAGGGGGCTTAGAGAGACCCAGTACTTC. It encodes CASSLNRGLRETQYF.

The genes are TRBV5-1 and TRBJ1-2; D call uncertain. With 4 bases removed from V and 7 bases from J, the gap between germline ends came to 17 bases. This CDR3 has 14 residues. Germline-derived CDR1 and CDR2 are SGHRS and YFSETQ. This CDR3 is CASSPRIAEGGYTF. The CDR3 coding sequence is TGCGCCAGCAGCCCTCGGATAGCGGAGGGTGGCTACACCTTC.

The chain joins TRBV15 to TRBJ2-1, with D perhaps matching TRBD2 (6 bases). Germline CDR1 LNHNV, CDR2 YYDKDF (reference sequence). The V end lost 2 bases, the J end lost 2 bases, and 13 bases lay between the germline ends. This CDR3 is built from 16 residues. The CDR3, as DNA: TGTGCCACCAGCAGATCGGGACGGACTACCTACAATGAGCAGTTCTTC. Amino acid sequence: CATSRSGRTTYNEQFF.

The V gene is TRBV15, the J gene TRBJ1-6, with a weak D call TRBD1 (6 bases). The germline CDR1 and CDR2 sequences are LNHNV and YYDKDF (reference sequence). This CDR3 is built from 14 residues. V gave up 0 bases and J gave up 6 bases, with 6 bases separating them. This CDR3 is CATSRDRGNSPLHF. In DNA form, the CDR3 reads TGTGCCACCAGCAGAGACAGGGGTAATTCACCCCTCCACTTT.

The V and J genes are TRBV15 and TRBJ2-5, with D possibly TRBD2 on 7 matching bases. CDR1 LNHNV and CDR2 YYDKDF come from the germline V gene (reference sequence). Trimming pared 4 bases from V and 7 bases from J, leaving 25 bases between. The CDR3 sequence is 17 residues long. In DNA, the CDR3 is TGTGCCACCAGCAAGCCGGGGAGGGCCAGGGGTCCAAGGACCCAGTACTTC. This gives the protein CATSKPGRARGPRTQYF.

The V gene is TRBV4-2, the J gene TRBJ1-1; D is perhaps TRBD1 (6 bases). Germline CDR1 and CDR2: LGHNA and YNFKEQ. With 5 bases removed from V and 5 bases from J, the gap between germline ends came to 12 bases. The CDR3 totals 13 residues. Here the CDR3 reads CASSSGVRTEAFF. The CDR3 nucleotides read TGTGCCAGCAGCTCAGGGGTGAGAACTGAAGCTTTCTTT.

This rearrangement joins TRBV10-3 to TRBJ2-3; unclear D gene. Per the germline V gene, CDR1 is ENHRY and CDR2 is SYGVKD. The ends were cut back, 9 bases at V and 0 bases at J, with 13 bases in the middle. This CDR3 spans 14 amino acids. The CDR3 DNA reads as TGTGCCATGGAACGGGTGCGGAGCACAGATACGCAGTATTTT. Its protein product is CAMERVRSTDTQYF.

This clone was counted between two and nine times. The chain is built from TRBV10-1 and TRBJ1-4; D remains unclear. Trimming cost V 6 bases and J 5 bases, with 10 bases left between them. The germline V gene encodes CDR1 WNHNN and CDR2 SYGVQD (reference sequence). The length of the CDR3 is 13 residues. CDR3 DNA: TGCGCCAGCAGCCGCGGGCTGAATGAAAAACTGTTTTTT. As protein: CASSRGLNEKLFF.

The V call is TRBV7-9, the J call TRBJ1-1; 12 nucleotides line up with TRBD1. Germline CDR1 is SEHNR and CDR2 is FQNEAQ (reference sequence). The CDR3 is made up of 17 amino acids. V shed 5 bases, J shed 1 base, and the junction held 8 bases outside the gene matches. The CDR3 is CASSRPGTGGKNTEAFF. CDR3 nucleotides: TGTGCCAGCAGCAGACCTGGGACAGGGGGCAAGAACACTGAAGCTTTCTTT.

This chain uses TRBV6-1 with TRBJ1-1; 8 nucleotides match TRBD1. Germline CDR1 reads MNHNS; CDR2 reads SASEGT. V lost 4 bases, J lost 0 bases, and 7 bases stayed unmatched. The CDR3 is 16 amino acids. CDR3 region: CASSAGGEKLNTEAFF. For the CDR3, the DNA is TGTGCCAGCAGTGCAGGGGGCGAGAAATTGAACACTGAAGCTTTCTTT.

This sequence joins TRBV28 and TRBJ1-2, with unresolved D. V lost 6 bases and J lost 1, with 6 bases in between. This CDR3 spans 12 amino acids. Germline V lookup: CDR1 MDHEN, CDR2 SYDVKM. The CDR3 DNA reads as TGTGCCAGCAGACTCAATAACTATGGCTACACCTTC. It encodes CASRLNNYGYTF.

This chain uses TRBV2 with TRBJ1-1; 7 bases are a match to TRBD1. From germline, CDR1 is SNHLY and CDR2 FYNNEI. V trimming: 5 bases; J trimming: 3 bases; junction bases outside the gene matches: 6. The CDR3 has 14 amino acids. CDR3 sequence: CASSQGGSYTEAFF. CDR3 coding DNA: TGTGCCAGCAGTCAGGGGGGATCGTACACTGAAGCTTTCTTT.